This entry lists 8 T cell receptor beta chains sequenced from one sample in a study of blood T cell repertoires in COVID-19. This table comes from immunoSEQ multiplex PCR, and its TCRdb copy is limited to in-frame clones, with some not included. The table has 25,000 to 30,000 clones, 70% to 90% seen once. Sample: peripheral blood. Source of these receptors: a woman of 80 years or more with COVID-19, enrolled during active disease.

This clone was seen once. This rearrangement joins TRBV3-1 (or the pseudogene TRBV3-2) to TRBJ2-1; the match to TRBD2 covers 9 bases. The CDR3 sequence is 17 residues long. V lost 4 bases and J lost 7; bases outside the gene matches: 14. The germline V gene encodes CDR1 LGHDT and CDR2 YNNKEL (reference sequence). CDR3 in amino acids: CASSPIPTSGLGNEQFF. Written as DNA, the CDR3 is TGTGCCAGCAGCCCCATACCGACTAGCGGTCTGGGTAATGAGCAGTTCTTC.

The rearrangement uses TRBV2 and TRBJ2-5; possibly TRBD2 for D (6 bases). CDR1 SNHLY and CDR2 FYNNEI come from the germline V gene. V dropped 3 bases and J dropped 0 bases, with 11 bases sitting between them. This CDR3 has 15 amino acids. This CDR3 is CASSEGGVYQETQYF. CDR3 nucleotide sequence: TGTGCCAGCAGTGAGGGAGGAGTGTACCAAGAGACCCAGTACTTC.

The chain carries TRBV27 and TRBJ1-5; the D gene is possibly TRBD1 (6 bases). The germline CDR1 and CDR2 sequences are MNHEY and SMNVEV (reference sequence). V was pared by 6 bases and J by 3 bases, with 15 bases between. The CDR3 is 15 residues long. DNA for the CDR3: TGTGCCAGCAGGAGGGGGGGGCGAGACAATCAGCCCCAGCATTTT. Translation: CASRRGGRDNQPQHF.

This chain connects TRBV5-6 to TRBJ1-2; D gene uncertain. The CDR3 has 12 residues. V lost 2 bases to trimming and J lost 7 bases, with 9 bases between them. Germline V gene data show CDR1 as SGHDT and CDR2 as YYEEEE. The chain's CDR3 is CASSFGEGGYTF. Here the CDR3 DNA reads TGTGCCAGCAGCTTTGGGGAGGGTGGCTACACCTTC.

The chain has TRBV4-1 and TRBJ1-1, with 8 positions matching TRBD1. Germline lookup yields CDR1 MGHRA and CDR2 YSYEKL. The CDR3 runs 15 residues. Trimming cost V 3 bases and J 2 bases; bases outside gene matches: 5. Here the CDR3 DNA reads TGCGCCAGCAGCCAGGAACAGGGGGGCAACACTGAAGCTTTCTTT. Its protein product is CASSQEQGGNTEAFF.

This chain connects TRBV6-6 to TRBJ1-2; 7 nucleotides align to TRBD1. Germline CDR1 is MNHNY and CDR2 is SVGAGI (reference sequence). The trim removed 5 bases at V and 7 bases at J, leaving 7 bases unmatched. This CDR3 region has 13 residues. The CDR3, as DNA: TGTGCCAGCAGTCCGACAGGGTCGCCTGGCTACACCTTC. Its protein is CASSPTGSPGYTF.

The chain recombines TRBV19 with TRBJ1-6, with D tentatively TRBD1 (5 bases). V dropped 3 bases and J dropped 7 bases, with 7 bases sitting between them. The CDR3 is 13 amino acids. Germline CDR1 LNHDA, CDR2 SQIVND (reference sequence). For the CDR3, the DNA is TGTGCCAGTAGTATTGGGGGGAATTCACCCCTCCACTTT. Translating gives CASSIGGNSPLHF.

This clone was found once. The rearrangement links TRBV5-1 to TRBJ1-6; TRBD1 matches 9 bases. With V trimmed by 3 bases and J by 7 bases, 11 bases remained unmatched. CDR3 size: 17 residues. Per the germline V gene, CDR1 is SGHRS and CDR2 is YFSETQ. CDR3 in amino acids: CASSSISSGTGNSPLHF. CDR3 sequence (DNA): TGCGCCAGCAGCTCCATATCCTCCGGGACAGGGAATTCACCCCTCCACTTT.